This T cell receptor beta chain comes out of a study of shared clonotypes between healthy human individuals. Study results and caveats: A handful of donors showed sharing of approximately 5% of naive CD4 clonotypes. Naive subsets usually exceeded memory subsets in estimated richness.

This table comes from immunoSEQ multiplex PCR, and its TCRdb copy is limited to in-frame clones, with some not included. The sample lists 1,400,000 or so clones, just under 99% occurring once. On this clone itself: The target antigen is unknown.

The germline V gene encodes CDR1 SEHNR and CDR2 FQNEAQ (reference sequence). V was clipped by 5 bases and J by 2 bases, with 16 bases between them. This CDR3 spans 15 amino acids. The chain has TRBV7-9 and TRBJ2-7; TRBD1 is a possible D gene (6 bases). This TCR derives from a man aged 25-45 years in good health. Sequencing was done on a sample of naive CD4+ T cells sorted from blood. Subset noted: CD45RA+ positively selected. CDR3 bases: TGTGCCAGCAGCCGCGGACAGTCCGGTGCCTACGAGCAGTACTTC. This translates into CASSRGQSGAYEQYF.